These 26 T cell receptor beta chains originate from one sample sequenced in a study of blood T cell repertoires in COVID-19. The repertoire was sequenced with immunoSEQ multiplex PCR; TCRdb's copy has only in-frame clones and lacks some. The sample contains approximately 120,000 clones, more than 75% of which appear only once. The sample taken for sequencing was peripheral blood. These receptors were collected from a man aged 50 to 60 with acute or convalescent COVID-19.

This clone appeared a single time. V and J are TRBV12-3 or TRBV12-4 and TRBJ1-5; D uncertain. This CDR3 has 12 residues. Trimming left V 7 bases short and J 6 bases short, with 10 bases between. The CDR3 bases are TGTGCCAGCACCACGGGAGCTCAGCCCCAGCATTTT. The encoded protein is CASTTGAQPQHF.

This clone was picked up one time. J is TRBJ1-3 and V is TRBV7-2, with 9 bases that match TRBD1. The CDR3 loop spans 16 amino acids. CDR1 and CDR2 (germline): SGHTA, FQGNSA. Unmatched junction bases numbered 7, after V lost 3 bases and J lost 4 bases. The CDR3 region is CASSFQQGAGGNTIYF. The CDR3 DNA is TGTGCCAGCAGCTTCCAACAGGGGGCAGGGGGAAACACCATATATTTT.

This chain uses TRBV27 with TRBJ2-1, with 8 bases lining up with TRBD1. V lost 4 bases, J lost 4 bases, and 9 bases stayed unmatched. Per germline, CDR1 MNHEY and CDR2 SMNVEV (reference sequence). This CDR3 has 16 residues. CDR3 coding DNA: TGTGCCAGCAGTTCTCAGGGGGCCTTGCGGTACAATGAGCAGTTCTTC. This encodes CASSSQGALRYNEQFF.

V is TRBV6-5 and J is TRBJ1-5; D remains ambiguous. The germline V gene has CDR1 MNHEY and CDR2 SVGAGI. The CDR3 is 12 residues long. Trimming took 2 bases from V and 7 from J, leaving 6 bases between them. The CDR3 DNA follows: TGTGCCAGCAGTTACCCGGGGCAGCCCCAGCATTTT. Its translation is CASSYPGQPQHF.

This clone occurred once. This chain connects TRBV11-3 to TRBJ2-7, with a tentative D call TRBD2 (6 bases). Trimming left V 7 bases short and J 2 bases short, with 18 bases between. The CDR3 loop spans 15 amino acids. Germline V CDR1 and CDR2: SGHNT, YENEEA. CDR3 nucleotides: TGTGCCAGCACCGCGAGAGGGACTGAACCCTACGAGCAGTACTTC. Protein sequence: CASTARGTEPYEQYF.

The gene calls are TRBV19 and TRBJ1-2; 9 bases agree with TRBD1. Germline CDR1 and CDR2: LNHDA and SQIVND (reference sequence). Trimming took 6 bases from V and 6 from J; bases not matched to a gene: 5. CDR3 length equals 13 residues. CDR3 sequence reads: CASSPDRGNGYTF. The CDR3 DNA follows: TGTGCCAGTAGCCCGGACAGGGGAAATGGCTACACCTTC.

This chain links TRBV18 with TRBJ1-5; 8 bases line up with TRBD1. The V and J ends lost 3 bases and 2 bases, in that order; junction bases with no gene match: 0. Germline-derived CDR1 and CDR2 are KGHSH and LQKENI. The CDR3 covers 14 residues. The DNA for the CDR3 is TGTGCCAGCTCACCGGGACAGGGCAATCAGCCCCAGCATTTT. Its protein is CASSPGQGNQPQHF. The whole variable domain, filled in from reference TRBV18 and TRBJ1-5, reads NAGVMQNPRHLVRRRGQEARLRCSPMKGHSHVYWYRQLPEEGLKFMVYLQKENIIDESGMPKERFSAEFPKEGPSILRIQQVVRGDSAAYFCASSPGQGNQPQHFGDGTRLSIL.

The chain couples TRBV19 to TRBJ1-2; D is unresolved. The germline CDR1 and CDR2 sequences are LNHDA and SQIVND (reference sequence). Trimming left V 0 bases short and J 2 bases short, with 7 bases between. This CDR3 comprises 14 residues. The CDR3 sequence: CASSIEGANYGYTF. The DNA for the CDR3 is TGTGCCAGTAGTATAGAAGGAGCGAACTATGGCTACACCTTC.

The chain carries TRBV5-1 and TRBJ2-1, with 10 bases aligning to TRBD2. Germline V gives CDR1 SGHRS, CDR2 YFSETQ. The CDR3 has 16 amino acids. J was trimmed by 8 bases and V by 4 bases; bases with no gene match: 12. Here the CDR3 DNA reads TGCGCCAGCAGCATACTAGCGGGGAGATCCCCCCATGAGCAGTTCTTC. It translates to CASSILAGRSPHEQFF. Using reference TRBV5-1 and TRBJ2-1 for the parts outside the CDR3, the full variable domain is KAGVTQTPRYLIKTRGQQVTLSCSPISGHRSVSWYQQTPGQGLQFLFEYFSETQRNKGNFPGRFSGRQFSNSRSEMNVSTLELGDSALYLCASSILAGRSPHEQFFGPGTRLTVL.

The chain employs TRBV2 and TRBJ2-6; TRBD1 agrees at 9 bases. The CDR3 covers 16 residues. Trimming cost V 7 bases and J 2 bases; bases outside gene matches: 6. CDR1 SNHLY and CDR2 FYNNEI come from the germline V gene. The CDR3 loop is CASTSTGGAGANVLTF. The CDR3 DNA reads TGTGCCAGCACCAGCACAGGGGGCGCTGGGGCCAACGTCCTGACTTTC.

The rearrangement uses TRBV6-5 and TRBJ2-1; 8 nucleotides line up with TRBD2. The CDR3 is 15 amino acids. CDR1 and CDR2 from the germline V gene are MNHEY and SVGAGI. Trimming removed 6 bases from V and 0 bases from J; junction bases left unmatched: 4. The CDR3 spells CASRASGSSYNEQFF. CDR3 bases: TGTGCCAGCAGAGCAAGCGGGAGCTCCTACAATGAGCAGTTCTTC.

The chain is built from TRBV3-1 (or the pseudogene TRBV3-2) and TRBJ2-7, with 9 bases matching TRBD2. The V and J ends lost 0 bases and 7 bases, in that order; junction bases with no gene match: 13. Germline V gives CDR1 LGHDT, CDR2 YNNKEL (reference sequence). The CDR3 contains 17 residues. The CDR3 sequence: CASSQEGLAGCGGEQYF. The DNA for the CDR3 is TGTGCCAGCAGCCAAGAAGGGCTAGCGGGATGCGGAGGGGAGCAGTACTTC.

The genes are TRBV30 and TRBJ2-7; 9 nucleotides agree with TRBD1. Germline assignment: CDR1 GTSNPN and CDR2 SVGIG (reference sequence). The ends lost 5 bases at V and 0 bases at J; junction bases unmatched: 8. The length of the CDR3 is 15 residues. CDR3 sequence reads: CAWEPGQGNSYEQYF. CDR3 sequence (DNA): TGTGCCTGGGAGCCTGGACAGGGGAACTCCTACGAGCAGTACTTC.

V and J are TRBV28 and TRBJ1-4; no clear D gene. This CDR3 has 15 residues. Deletions cut 6 bases from V and 4 bases from J, with 15 bases between. Germline assignment: CDR1 MDHEN and CDR2 SYDVKM. The CDR3 DNA is TGTGCCAGCAGGCTAGTTGGCGGTGGTAATGAAAAACTGTTTTTT. This translates into CASRLVGGGNEKLFF.

The CDR3 DNA follows: TGTGCCAGCAGCTTCCGGGCGGGCGGGACTAGCGGCGAGAACTACGAGCAGTACTTC. It is translated as CASSFRAGGTSGENYEQYF. The V call is TRBV7-2, the J call TRBJ2-7; 11 bases agree with TRBD2. The V and J ends lost 3 bases and 3 bases, in that order; junction bases with no gene match: 16. CDR1 SGHTA and CDR2 FQGNSA come from the germline V gene. The CDR3 contains 19 residues.

This clone was seen more than once but under ten times. The chain couples TRBV11-3 to TRBJ2-7, with D tentatively TRBD2 (5 bases). From germline, CDR1 is SGHNT and CDR2 YENEEA. This CDR3 region has 16 residues. Trimming removed 2 bases at V and 1 base at J, with 15 bases between. The DNA for the CDR3 is TGTGCCAGCAGCTTACATTCCACGTCGGGGTCCTACGAGCAGTACTTC. It yields the protein CASSLHSTSGSYEQYF. The whole variable domain, remainder taken from reference TRBV11-3 and TRBJ2-7, is EAGVVQSPRYKIIEKKQPVAFWCNPISGHNTLYWYLQNLGQGPELLIRYENEEAVDDSQLPKDRFSAERLKGVDSTLKIQPAELGDSAVYLCASSLHSTSGSYEQYFGPGTRLTVT.

The rearrangement joins TRBV2 to TRBJ2-7; 7 bases are shared with TRBD1. The CDR3 extends over 14 amino acids. The germline CDR1 and CDR2 sequences are SNHLY and FYNNEI. Germline trimming cut 6 bases from V and 4 bases from J; bases unmatched to any gene: 9. The CDR3 nucleotides read TGTGCCAGCAGGCCTACAGGGGCGGGTTACGAGCAGTACTTC. It specifies CASRPTGAGYEQYF.

The chain employs TRBV11-3 and TRBJ2-1; the D gene is possibly TRBD1 (6 bases). Looked up from germline, CDR1 is SGHNT and CDR2 is YENEEA. There are 16 residues in the CDR3. V lost 0 bases and J lost 6, with 15 bases in between. CDR3 sequence: CASSLDQIPRGNEQFF. The DNA of the CDR3 is TGTGCCAGCAGCTTAGACCAGATTCCCAGGGGCAATGAGCAGTTCTTC.

This chain uses TRBV27 with TRBJ2-1; 9 nucleotides line up with TRBD2. The germline V gene encodes CDR1 MNHEY and CDR2 SMNVEV (reference sequence). Unmatched junction bases numbered 7, after V lost 2 bases and J lost 5 bases. This CDR3 has 16 amino acids. The CDR3 region has the DNA TGTGCCAGCAGTTTAACGGTGACTAGCGGCAACAATGAGCAGTTCTTC. This translates into CASSLTVTSGNNEQFF.

The chain employs TRBV27 and TRBJ1-6; TRBD1 matches 7 bases. The V gene end was trimmed by 1 base and the J gene end by 0 bases; junction bases not matched to a gene: 6. In germline, CDR1 is MNHEY, CDR2 SMNVEV (reference sequence). This CDR3 contains 18 residues. CDR3 nucleotide sequence: TGTGCCAGCAGTTTATATACAGGGGCGAGCTCCTATAATTCACCCCTCCACTTT. Its protein product is CASSLYTGASSYNSPLHF.

The V and J genes are TRBV4-2 and TRBJ2-5; 10 bases agree with TRBD2. Germline V gene data show CDR1 as LGHNA and CDR2 as YNFKEQ. This CDR3 region has 16 residues. Trimming cost V 4 bases and J 5 bases; bases outside gene matches: 10. The CDR3 loop is CASSRGLALSSETQYF. Here the CDR3 DNA reads TGTGCCAGCAGCCGGGGACTAGCGCTATCGAGCGAGACCCAGTACTTC.

The chain is built from TRBV20-1 and TRBJ1-5; D not resolved. Germline CDR1 and CDR2: DFQATT and SNEGSKA (reference sequence). Trimming took off 3 bases at V and 6 bases at J, with 12 bases between the two ends. The length of the CDR3 is 13 residues. CDR3 sequence reads: CSASPRSGQPQHF. The CDR3 DNA reads as TGCAGTGCTAGTCCTCGATCGGGTCAGCCCCAGCATTTT.

The genes are TRBV6-6 and TRBJ2-5; 8 bases align to TRBD1. The V gene end was trimmed by 5 bases and the J gene end by 5 bases; junction bases not matched to a gene: 7. The length of the CDR3 is 14 residues. Germline V CDR1 and CDR2: MNHNY, SVGAGI (reference sequence). The CDR3 DNA sequence: TGTGCCAGCAGTAGACAGGGGTTTACGGAGACCCAGTACTTC. Protein product: CASSRQGFTETQYF.

The chain uses TRBV9 and TRBJ2-1; 7 nucleotides agree with TRBD2. This CDR3 region has 18 residues. The ends lost 0 bases at V and 0 bases at J; junction bases unmatched: 9. Germline assignment: CDR1 SGDLS and CDR2 YYNGEE. The CDR3 region has the DNA TGTGCCAGCAGCGTAGCGTCTAGCGGTATCGGCTCCTACAATGAGCAGTTCTTC. Encoded protein: CASSVASSGIGSYNEQFF. The variable domain in full, with the rest retrieved from reference TRBV9 and TRBJ2-1, is DSGVTQTPKHLITATGQRVTLRCSPRSGDLSVYWYQQSLDQGLQFLIQYYNGEERAKGNILERFSAQQFPDLHSELNLSSLELGDSALYFCASSVASSGIGSYNEQFFGPGTRLTVL.

This clone appeared a single time. The chain uses TRBV7-8 and TRBJ2-7; D is ambiguous. The germline gives CDR1 SGHVS, CDR2 FQNEAQ. V was shortened by 4 bases and J by 7 bases, with 8 bases between the two germline ends. The CDR3 covers 11 residues. CDR3 nucleotide sequence: TGTGCCAGCAGCTCCCCCGGTGAGCAGTACTTC. The encoded protein is CASSSPGEQYF.

The chain couples TRBV2 to TRBJ1-2, with no clear D. Germline CDR1 and CDR2: SNHLY and FYNNEI. The V end lost 7 bases, the J end lost 3 bases, and 9 bases lay between the germline ends. This CDR3 has 12 residues. The CDR3 DNA is TGTGCCAGCATTAGGGAGGACTATGGCTACACCTTC. This encodes CASIREDYGYTF.